Below, 31 T cell receptor beta chains from the same sample are listed, as sequenced in a study of identical twins. TCRdb reprocessed the 5' RACE reads with MiXCR, giving one entry per CDR3 protein. The sample records roughly 720,000 distinct CDR3 sequences, 15% to 20% being singletons. This sample also belongs to another study, concerning T cells expressing NK-cell markers.

Sequenced sample: PBMCs. The receptors originated from a woman between 18 and 29 years old in good health.

The chain recombines TRBV6-2 or TRBV6-3 with TRBJ1-2; 7 positions match TRBD1. The germline V gene has CDR1 MNHEY and CDR2 SVGEGT. This CDR3 spans 17 amino acids. Trimming cost V 0 bases and J 0 bases; bases outside gene matches: 7. In DNA, the CDR3 is TGTGCCAGCAGTTACTCCTACAGGGGACCCGCTAACTATGGCTACACCTTC. Its translation is CASSYSYRGPANYGYTF.

In DNA form, the CDR3 reads TGCAGTGCCAAGAATTCTGACAGGGGGACCGGGGAGCTGTTTTTT. It is translated as CSAKNSDRGTGELFF. The V and J genes are TRBV20-1 and TRBJ2-2, with 9 bases identical to TRBD1. The CDR3 runs to 15 residues. With V trimmed by 6 bases and J by 5 bases, 10 bases remained unmatched. The germline V gene encodes CDR1 DFQATT and CDR2 SNEGSKA (reference sequence).

V and J are TRBV9 and TRBJ2-7; 7 nucleotides agree with TRBD1. Germline CDR1 reads SGDLS; CDR2 reads YYNGEE. Trimming removed 0 bases from V and 2 bases from J; junction bases left unmatched: 5. This CDR3 comprises 15 residues. The CDR3 nucleotides read TGTGCCAGCAGCGTAGAGCCCGACAGGGCCTACGAGCAGTACTTC. Translated: CASSVEPDRAYEQYF.

The gene calls are TRBV6-5 and TRBJ1-1, with 7 bases lining up with TRBD1. Per germline, CDR1 MNHEY and CDR2 SVGAGI. This CDR3 is 12 amino acids long. V dropped 5 bases and J dropped 11; count of bases not matched to a gene: 8. CDR3: CASSPGGGSAFF. As DNA, the CDR3 is TGTGCCAGCAGTCCAGGGGGAGGGTCGGCTTTCTTT.

This clonotype was detected a few times. V is TRBV4-3 and J is TRBJ2-6, with unresolved D. CDR3 length equals 16 residues. Looked up from germline, CDR1 is LGHNA and CDR2 is YSLEER. Trimming took off 1 base at V and 0 bases at J, with 7 bases between the two ends. The CDR3 DNA is TGCGCCAGCAGCCAAGTTCCCAACTCTGGGGCCAACGTCCTGACTTTC. This encodes CASSQVPNSGANVLTF.

The CDR3 region has the DNA TGTGCCATCTGCTCTGAATTAGCGGGAGGGCCGAGGAATGAGCAGTTCTTC. Translated, it gives CAICSELAGGPRNEQFF. The V and J genes are TRBV10-3 and TRBJ2-1; 11 bases fit TRBD2. The CDR3 has 17 amino acids. J lost 7 bases, V lost 8 bases, and 16 bases had no gene match. Germline V CDR1 and CDR2: ENHRY, SYGVKD.

In its sample, this clonotype was seen a few times. V gene TRBV27 combines with J gene TRBJ1-6, with no clear D. Germline V lookup: CDR1 MNHEY, CDR2 SMNVEV (reference sequence). The CDR3 totals 15 residues. The germline V and J ends were trimmed by 7 bases and 7 bases, with 17 bases remaining between them. The CDR3 region has the DNA TGTGCCAGCAAAGGGTACGGGGTTGGGAATTCACCCCTCCACTTT. Its translation: CASKGYGVGNSPLHF.

The table lists this clonotype with a few counts. V and J are TRBV12-3 or TRBV12-4 and TRBJ2-7, with D perhaps TRBD1 (5 bases). The CDR3 spans 14 residues. With 8 bases removed from V and 3 bases from J, the gap between germline ends came to 17 bases. The chain's CDR3 is CASSMGPHLYEQYF. As DNA, the CDR3 is TGTGCCAGCTCTATGGGGCCGCACCTCTACGAGCAGTACTTC.

This clonotype has only a few counts. The rearrangement joins TRBV5-1 to TRBJ1-1; 9 nucleotides match TRBD1. Germline V gives CDR1 SGHRS, CDR2 YFSETQ. V shed 0 bases and J 1 base; nucleotides not matched to a gene: 1. This CDR3 spans 15 amino acids. The DNA of the CDR3 is TGCGCCAGCAGCTTGGTGACAGGGGGGAACACTGAAGCTTTCTTT. Protein sequence: CASSLVTGGNTEAFF.

The chain combines TRBV6-1 with TRBJ2-6, with D perhaps being TRBD1 or TRBD2 (5 bases each). Looked up from germline, CDR1 is MNHNS and CDR2 is SASEGT. V shed 7 bases and J shed 0 bases, with 10 bases lying between them. The CDR3 totals 15 residues. CDR3 loop: CASNKGSSGANVLTF. CDR3 coding DNA: TGTGCCAGCAACAAGGGGAGCTCTGGGGCCAACGTCCTGACTTTC.

At least ten counts were recorded for this clonotype. This chain connects TRBV5-5 to TRBJ2-1, with D unresolved. V lost 5 bases, J lost 7 bases, and 10 bases lay in between. The length of the CDR3 is 12 residues. Per the germline V gene, CDR1 is SGHKS and CDR2 is YYEKEE (reference sequence). The CDR3 protein is CASSLGLNEQFF. CDR3 DNA sequence: TGTGCCAGCAGTTTAGGGTTGAATGAGCAGTTCTTC.

This clonotype appeared once. J is TRBJ1-3 and V is TRBV7-2; D gene unclear. The CDR3 spans 13 residues. Germline CDR1 and CDR2: SGHTA and FQGNSA. Trimming pared 1 base from V and 7 bases from J, leaving 8 bases between. The CDR3 region is CASSLDVFNTIYF. CDR3 coding DNA: TGTGCCAGCAGCTTAGATGTGTTCAACACCATATATTTT. Filled out from reference TRBV7-2 and TRBJ1-3, the complete variable domain reads GAGVSQSPSNKVTEKGKDVELRCDPISGHTALYWYRQSLGQGLEFLIYFQGNSAPDKSGLPSDRFSAERTGGSVSTLTIQRTQQEDSAVYLCASSLDVFNTIYFGEGSWLTVV.

This clonotype was detected a few times. The CDR3 protein is CASSEAPNSRGYTF. The CDR3 DNA is TGTGCCAGCAGTGAAGCGCCTAACAGCCGTGGCTACACCTTC. The chain has TRBV6-1 and TRBJ1-2; D remains unclear. The CDR3 loop spans 14 amino acids. V was pared by 0 bases and J by 7 bases, with 12 bases between. Germline lookup yields CDR1 MNHNS and CDR2 SASEGT.

J is TRBJ2-7 and V is TRBV6-2 or TRBV6-3; TRBD2 is a possible D gene (6 bases). V was cut by 6 bases and J by 2 bases, with 14 bases left in between. CDR3 length equals 14 residues. Germline CDR1 is MNHEY and CDR2 is SVGEGT. CDR3 DNA: TGTGCCAGCAGGGGGAGGCAGGTCGCCTACGAGCAGTACTTC. Its protein product is CASRGRQVAYEQYF.

This clonotype has just a few counts. V gene TRBV2 combines with J gene TRBJ1-5; D is unclear. The CDR3 covers 14 residues. Trimming removed 4 bases at V and 4 bases at J, with 11 bases between. The germline V gene has CDR1 SNHLY and CDR2 FYNNEI. In DNA, the CDR3 is TGTGCCAGCAGTGTGGAGGACGGAAATCAGCCCCAGCATTTT. Protein sequence: CASSVEDGNQPQHF. The entire variable domain, with the rest obtained from reference TRBV2 and TRBJ1-5, is as follows: EPEVTQTPSHQVTQMGQEVILRCVPISNHLYFYWYRQILGQKVEFLVSFYNNEISEKSEIFDDQFSVERPDGSNFTLKIRSTKLEDSAMYFCASSVEDGNQPQHFGDGTRLSIL.

The chain is built from TRBV29-1 and TRBJ2-6; D may be TRBD1 (6 bases). Trimming removed 4 bases from V and 0 bases from J, with 13 bases in between. The V gene's germline CDR1 is SQVTM and CDR2 ANQGSEA. This CDR3 has 16 residues. CDR3 residues: CSVGQGPYSGANVLTF. The CDR3 DNA reads TGCAGCGTTGGTCAGGGGCCCTACTCTGGGGCCAACGTCCTGACTTTC.

In this sample, this clonotype turned up many times. The genes are TRBV12-3 or TRBV12-4 and TRBJ2-3; possibly TRBD1 for D (6 bases). The CDR3 has 15 amino acids. The V and J ends lost 3 bases and 2 bases respectively, with 12 bases between them. The CDR3 is CASSFRGRNTDTQYF. The CDR3 bases are TGTGCCAGCAGTTTCAGGGGAAGAAACACAGATACGCAGTATTTT.

In this sample, this clonotype turned up many times. The chain carries TRBV3-1 and TRBJ1-2, with 7 bases matching TRBD1. Trimming removed 0 bases from V and 4 bases from J; junction bases left unmatched: 2. The germline V gene encodes CDR1 LGHDT and CDR2 YNNKEL (reference sequence). This CDR3 is 14 amino acids long. Written as DNA, the CDR3 is TGTGCCAGCAGCCAAGAGGGACAGACCTATGGCTACACCTTC. Its translation: CASSQEGQTYGYTF.

The V call is TRBV6-5, the J call TRBJ1-2; TRBD1 is a possible D gene (6 bases). V was trimmed by 2 bases and J by 8 bases, leaving 15 bases between them. CDR1 is MNHEY, CDR2 SVGAGI, per germline. The CDR3 length is 14 residues. CDR3 sequence (DNA): TGTGCCAGCAGTTACATCGGGGGAGGGGGAGGCTACACCTTC. Its translation is CASSYIGGGGGYTF.

This clonotype was detected many times. V and J are TRBV6-5 and TRBJ2-7; no definite D call. The CDR3 has 14 residues. From germline, CDR1 is MNHEY and CDR2 SVGAGI. Trimming shortened V by 0 bases and J by 3 bases, and 9 bases separated the two germline ends. As DNA, the CDR3 is TGTGCCAGCAGTTACTCGGCTAGGAACTACGAGCAGTACTTC. Translation: CASSYSARNYEQYF.

The gene calls are TRBV12-3 or TRBV12-4 and TRBJ2-7; possibly TRBD1 for D (7 bases). This CDR3 contains 16 residues. V lost 3 bases and J 1 base, leaving 16 bases between the germline ends. Here the CDR3 reads CASSFYRGLGSYEQYF. The CDR3 region has the DNA TGTGCCAGCAGTTTCTACAGGGGACTGGGTTCCTACGAGCAGTACTTC.

This clonotype was counted between two and nine times. This chain connects TRBV6-1 to TRBJ2-1; D not certain. Trimming shortened V by 6 bases and J by 7 bases, and 13 bases separated the two germline ends. Germline V gene lookup returns CDR1 MNHNS and CDR2 SASEGT. The CDR3 length is 13 residues. DNA for the CDR3: TGTGCCAGCAGCCCGGACCTCTTGAATGAGCAGTTCTTC. As protein: CASSPDLLNEQFF.

The rearrangement links TRBV9 to TRBJ2-7, with D possibly TRBD2 on 6 matching bases. Germline-derived CDR1 and CDR2 are SGDLS and YYNGEE. The length of the CDR3 is 14 residues. V lost 4 bases and J 5 bases, leaving 16 bases between the germline ends. CDR3 sequence reads: CASSPSWTMHEQYF. The CDR3 coding sequence is TGTGCCAGCAGCCCGTCCTGGACTATGCACGAGCAGTACTTC. Filled out from reference TRBV9 and TRBJ2-7, the complete variable domain reads DSGVTQTPKHLITATGQRVTLRCSPRSGDLSVYWYQQSLDQGLQFLIQYYNGEERAKGNILERFSAQQFPDLHSELNLSSLELGDSALYFCASSPSWTMHEQYFGPGTRLTVT.

This sequence joins TRBV5-1 and TRBJ2-7; D may be TRBD1 or TRBD2 (5 bases each). This CDR3 is built from 12 residues. Germline V gene sequence: CDR1 SGHRS, CDR2 YFSETQ. The ends were cut back, 4 bases at V and 5 bases at J, with 10 bases in the middle. This CDR3 reads CASSPRGHEQYF. CDR3 DNA: TGCGCCAGCAGCCCCCGGGGCCACGAGCAGTACTTC.

The gene calls are TRBV5-6 and TRBJ2-4, with 12 bases fitting TRBD2. Unmatched junction bases numbered 6, after V lost 2 bases and J lost 15 bases. Germline loops: CDR1 SGHDT, CDR2 YYEEEE. The CDR3 has 13 amino acids. CDR3 region: CASSLLAGGRRYF. Written as DNA, the CDR3 is TGTGCCAGCAGCTTACTAGCGGGAGGCCGGCGGTACTTC. Together with reference TRBV5-6 and TRBJ2-4, the CDR3 gives the full variable domain: DAGVTQSPTHLIKTRGQQVTLRCSPKSGHDTVSWYQQALGQGPQFIFQYYEEEERQRGNFPDRFSGHQFPNYSSELNVNALLLGDSALYLCASSLLAGGRRYFGAGTRLSVL.

The rearrangement links TRBV7-8 to TRBJ2-1, with 9 bases fitting TRBD1. This CDR3 comprises 16 residues. With 5 bases clipped from V and 9 bases from J, the junction kept 14 bases outside the gene matches. Germline CDR1 is SGHVS and CDR2 is FQNEAQ. CDR3 loop: CASSRTGTGFVGEQFF. The CDR3, as DNA: TGTGCCAGCAGCCGCACCGGGACAGGGTTTGTTGGTGAGCAGTTCTTC.

The chain joins TRBV11-2 to TRBJ2-7; 9 bases are shared with TRBD2. Per germline, CDR1 SGHAT and CDR2 FQNNGV. With 2 bases clipped from V and 7 bases from J, the junction kept 9 bases outside the gene matches. This CDR3 comprises 15 residues. The CDR3 reads CASSLMAGGPREQYF. The CDR3 DNA reads as TGTGCCAGCAGCTTAATGGCGGGAGGGCCTAGGGAGCAGTACTTC. Full variable domain (outside the CDR3, taken from reference TRBV11-2 and TRBJ2-7): EAGVAQSPRYKIIEKRQSVAFWCNPISGHATLYWYQQILGQGPKLLIQFQNNGVVDDSQLPKDRFSAERLKGVDSTLKIQPAKLEDSAVYLCASSLMAGGPREQYFGPGTRLTVT.

The V call is TRBV12-3 or TRBV12-4, the J call TRBJ2-5; perhaps TRBD2 as D (5 bases). Trimming pared 3 bases from V and 0 bases from J, leaving 11 bases between. There are 15 residues in the CDR3. The CDR3 here is CASSFQRRYQETQYF. CDR3 coding DNA: TGTGCCAGCAGTTTCCAGCGGAGGTACCAAGAGACCCAGTACTTC.

V and J are TRBV15 and TRBJ2-7; D is perhaps TRBD2 (6 bases). Germline V lookup: CDR1 LNHNV, CDR2 YYDKDF (reference sequence). The V gene lost 1 base and the J gene lost 3 bases, with 13 bases spanning the gap. The CDR3 length is 15 residues. The CDR3 nucleotides are TGTGCCACCAGCAGAGGAAGGGGTAGCGGCTACGAGCAGTACTTC. It translates to CATSRGRGSGYEQYF.

This clonotype appeared a few times. This chain links TRBV25-1 with TRBJ2-7; 7 bases map to TRBD2. V lost 1 base to trimming and J lost 5 bases; unmatched junction nucleotides: 8. CDR1 is MGHDK and CDR2 is SYGVNS in the germline V gene. This CDR3 spans 15 amino acids. Here the CDR3 DNA reads TGTGCCAGCAGTGAATGGGGCGGGAGAGGGAACGAGCAGTACTTC. Its protein product is CASSEWGGRGNEQYF.

This clonotype was counted only a few times. This chain joins TRBV9 and TRBJ1-2; perhaps TRBD1 as D (6 bases). The germline V gene has CDR1 SGDLS and CDR2 YYNGEE. This CDR3 is built from 13 residues. Trimming stripped 4 bases from V and 8 bases from J, with 15 bases between. The CDR3 sequence is CASSPRDINGYTF. CDR3 DNA sequence: TGTGCCAGCAGCCCACGGGACATAAACGGCTACACCTTC.